The T cell receptor (beta chain) under discussion was sequenced for a study of blood T cell repertoires in COVID-19. Study summary: Collection of acute and convalescent COVID-19 samples took place in the United States, Italy and Spain. Nucleic acid was either cDNA or gDNA, and it came from T cells, B-cell-depleted T cells, or PBMCs.

In the original workflow: Estimates of nucleated cell counts were drawn from the amplification of reference gene primers. Some clones are missing from TCRdb's copy, which holds only in-frame ones; the method was immunoSEQ multiplex PCR. That table furnishes V, J and clone size, whereas the DNA furnished D and trimming. The sample has more than 45,000 clones, approximately 87% seen once. The germline gives CDR1 LNHDA, CDR2 SQIVND (reference sequence). The CDR3 is 16 amino acids. The J segment lost 6 bases and the V segment lost 5 bases, leaving 11 bases of the junction unmatched. Sequencing was carried out using peripheral blood. J is TRBJ2-1 and V is TRBV19; 9 positions agree with TRBD1. The receptor's source is a man between 35 and 55 years old with active COVID-19. CDR3 in amino acids: CASSLLGQGTGNEQFF. The CDR3, as DNA: TGTGCCAGTAGTCTCTTGGGACAGGGAACGGGCAATGAGCAGTTCTTC.